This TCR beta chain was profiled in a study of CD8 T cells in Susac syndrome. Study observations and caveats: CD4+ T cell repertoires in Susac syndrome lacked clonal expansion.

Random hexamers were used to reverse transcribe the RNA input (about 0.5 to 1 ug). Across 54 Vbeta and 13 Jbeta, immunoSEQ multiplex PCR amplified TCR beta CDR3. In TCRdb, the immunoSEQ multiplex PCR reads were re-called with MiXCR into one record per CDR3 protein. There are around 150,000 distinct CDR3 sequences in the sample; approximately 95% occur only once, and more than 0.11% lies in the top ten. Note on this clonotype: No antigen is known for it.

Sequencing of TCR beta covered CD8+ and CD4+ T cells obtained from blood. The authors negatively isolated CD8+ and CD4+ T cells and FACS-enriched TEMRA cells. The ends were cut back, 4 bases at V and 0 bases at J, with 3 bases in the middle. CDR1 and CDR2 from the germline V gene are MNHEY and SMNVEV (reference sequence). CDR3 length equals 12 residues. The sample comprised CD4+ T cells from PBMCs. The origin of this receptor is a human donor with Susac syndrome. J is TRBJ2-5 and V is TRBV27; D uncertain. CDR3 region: CASSSHQETQYF. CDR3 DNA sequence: TGTGCCAGCAGTTCACACCAAGAGACCCAGTACTTC.